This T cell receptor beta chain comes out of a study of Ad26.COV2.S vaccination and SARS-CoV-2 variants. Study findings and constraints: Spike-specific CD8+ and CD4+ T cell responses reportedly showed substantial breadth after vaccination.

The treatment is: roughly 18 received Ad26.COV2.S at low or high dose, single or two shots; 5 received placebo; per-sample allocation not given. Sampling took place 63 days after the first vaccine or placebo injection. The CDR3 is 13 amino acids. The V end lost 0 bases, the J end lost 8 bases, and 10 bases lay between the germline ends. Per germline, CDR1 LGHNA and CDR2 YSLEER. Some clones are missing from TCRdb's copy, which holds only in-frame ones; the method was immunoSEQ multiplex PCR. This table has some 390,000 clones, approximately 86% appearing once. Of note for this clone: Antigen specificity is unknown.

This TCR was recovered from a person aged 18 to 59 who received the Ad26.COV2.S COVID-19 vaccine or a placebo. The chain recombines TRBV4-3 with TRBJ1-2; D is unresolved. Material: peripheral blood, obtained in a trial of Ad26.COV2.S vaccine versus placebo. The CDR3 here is CASSQDTATGYTF. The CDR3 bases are TGCGCCAGCAGCCAAGATACCGCGACCGGCTACACCTTC.